Reported below is one TCR beta chain. TCRdb keeps only in-frame clones here, not all; method: immunoSEQ multiplex PCR. Among approximately 110,000 clones listed, approximately 85% were seen once. The data derive from a study of blood T cell repertoires in COVID-19. Looking at the study overall: Specimens from acute and convalescent COVID-19 originated in the United States, Italy and Spain. PBMCs, B-cell-depleted T cells, or T cells were the source of the cDNA or gDNA that made up the material.

V lost 8 bases and J lost 0; bases outside the gene matches: 5. The germline V gene encodes CDR1 PRHDT and CDR2 FYEKMQ (reference sequence). The CDR3 length is 16 residues. The sequence derives from a man aged 50 to 60 with acute or convalescent COVID-19. This rearrangement joins TRBV13 to TRBJ2-1; 12 positions agree with TRBD2. The sample was peripheral blood. DNA of the CDR3: TGTGCCAGCCGACGGACTAGCGGGGACTCCTACAATGAGCAGTTCTTC. Protein product: CASRRTSGDSYNEQFF.